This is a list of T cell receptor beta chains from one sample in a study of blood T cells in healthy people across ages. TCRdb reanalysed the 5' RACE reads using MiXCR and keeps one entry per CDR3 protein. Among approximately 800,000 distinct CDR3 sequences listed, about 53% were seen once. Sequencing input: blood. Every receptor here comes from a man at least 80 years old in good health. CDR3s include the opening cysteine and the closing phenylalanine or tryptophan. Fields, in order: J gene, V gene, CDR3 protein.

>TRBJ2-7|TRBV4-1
CASSQVQREGYEQYF
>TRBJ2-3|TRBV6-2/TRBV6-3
CATSRDYPTDTQYF
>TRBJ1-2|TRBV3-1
CASSRDVGYGYTF
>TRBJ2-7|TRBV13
CASSLRGEVYEQYF
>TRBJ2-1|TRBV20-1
CSSPFSDNEQFF
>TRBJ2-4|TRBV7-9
CASSTGGDRERKQYF
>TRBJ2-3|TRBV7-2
CASSRERASTDTQYF
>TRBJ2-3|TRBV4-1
CASSQLGISSDTQYF
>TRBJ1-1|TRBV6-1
CASSSGTGGRAEAFF
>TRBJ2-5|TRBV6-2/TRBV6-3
CASSYSGLAGASPYF
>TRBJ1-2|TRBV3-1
CASSQDNGGYTF
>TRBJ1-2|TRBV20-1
CSARDGVRGNRGKGYTF
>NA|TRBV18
CASSAAFAVSSYNEQYF
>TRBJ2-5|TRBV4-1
CASSHAGTRLNEQYF
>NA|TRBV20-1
CSAPDRETSYEQYF
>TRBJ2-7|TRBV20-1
CSAPVPPYEQYF
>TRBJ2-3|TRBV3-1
CASSRTGRGTDTQYF
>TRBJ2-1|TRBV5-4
CASSKNWAGSSYNEQFF
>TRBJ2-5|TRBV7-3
CASSLLAGRPYNEQYF
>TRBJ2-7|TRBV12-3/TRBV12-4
CASTPLGQRYEQYF
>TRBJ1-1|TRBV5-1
CASSPGGGIAEAFF
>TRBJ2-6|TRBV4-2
CASSQPLDLGANVLTF
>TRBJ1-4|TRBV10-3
CAISESTSEKLFF
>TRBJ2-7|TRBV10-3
CAISGLAGGPVRDEQYF
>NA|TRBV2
CASNRPGGVEQYF
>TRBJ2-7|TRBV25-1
CASSERGPTGTSREQYF
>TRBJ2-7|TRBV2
CASSELGTGKGDQYF
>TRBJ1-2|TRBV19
CAGRGTVSYSYGYTF
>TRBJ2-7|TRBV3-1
CASSQDSLLAYSDQYF
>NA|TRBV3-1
CASSQLLAGGPYEQYF
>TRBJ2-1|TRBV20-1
CSARVGASGVNEQFF
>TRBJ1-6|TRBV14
CASSPSLNSPLHF
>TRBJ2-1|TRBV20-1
CSAWEGRRNEQFF
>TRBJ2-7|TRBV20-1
CSARDPDRGAGEQYF
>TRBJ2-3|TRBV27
CASSFTGRETDTQYF
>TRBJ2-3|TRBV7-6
CASSLRPLERRFTDTQYF
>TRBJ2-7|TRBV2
CASKGDTAEQYF
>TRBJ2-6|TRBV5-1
CASSLVPPTGSGANVLTF
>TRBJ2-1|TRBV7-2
CASSLTVGLAGEQFF
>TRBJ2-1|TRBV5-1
CASSSEGTGYNEQFF
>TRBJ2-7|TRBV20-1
CSARDQGVVLSYEQYF
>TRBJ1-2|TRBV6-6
CASSPPGGTRGYTF
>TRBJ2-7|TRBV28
CASSRERYEQYF
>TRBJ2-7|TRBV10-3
CAIRETSGGSYEQYF
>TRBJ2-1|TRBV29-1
CSVDGTGTPHNEQFF
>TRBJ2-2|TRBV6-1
CASSAYDLNTGELFF
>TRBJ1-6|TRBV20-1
CSVKMGQGPLHF
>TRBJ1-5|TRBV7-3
CASSLGSGRLSQPQHF
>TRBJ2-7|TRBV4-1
CASSQRWNSGSYEQYF
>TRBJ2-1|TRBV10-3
CAISEGGAIYNEQFF
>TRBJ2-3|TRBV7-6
CASSLGTSGSPTDTQYF
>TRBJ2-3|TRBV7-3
CASSAGTSGRDTQYF
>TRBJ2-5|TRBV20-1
CSAVTGKQETQYF